This is a list of T cell receptor beta chains from one sample in a study of radiation and T cells in renal cell carcinoma. The method was immunoSEQ multiplex PCR; TCRdb's version includes in-frame clones alone and lacks a portion of them. The sample gives around 140,000 clones, 83% of which show up once; 20% to 25% is in the top ten. The material was blood, obtained from a patient whose treatment included radiotherapy and nephrectomy. All receptors derive from a woman between 50 and 59 years old with renal cell carcinoma. The CDR3 runs from the conserved cysteine through the conserved F or W. The D gene is left open where the match is weak. Some rows have no size entry. The others give once, few or many, or a class for an expanded clone.

v_gene: TRBV4-3; abundance: .; j_gene: TRBJ2-5; d_gene: .; CDR3nt: TGCGCCAGCAGCCAAGTTCCCCAAGAGACCCAGTACTTC; CDR3aa: CASSQVPQETQYF
v_gene: TRBV5-1; abundance: .; j_gene: TRBJ1-3; d_gene: .; CDR3nt: TGCGCCAGCAGCTTGGTTACAGGGTCTGGAAACACCATATATTTT; CDR3aa: CASSLVTGSGNTIYF
v_gene: TRBV2; abundance: .; j_gene: TRBJ2-3; d_gene: TRBD2; CDR3nt: TGTGCCAGCAGTGCGGTAGCGGGAGGGCCCGCAGATACGCAGTATTTT; CDR3aa: CASSAVAGGPADTQYF
v_gene: TRBV7-8; abundance: .; j_gene: TRBJ1-4; d_gene: .; CDR3nt: TGTGCCAGCAGGGAGGGAGGCGCCACTAATGAAAAACTGTTTTTT; CDR3aa: CASREGGATNEKLFF
v_gene: TRBV7-2; abundance: .; j_gene: TRBJ2-7; d_gene: .; CDR3nt: TGTGCCAGCAGCTTAGTCGTGACACCCGGCTACGAGCAGTACTTC; CDR3aa: CASSLVVTPGYEQYF
v_gene: TRBV27; abundance: .; j_gene: TRBJ2-1; d_gene: TRBD2; CDR3nt: TGTGCCAGGGGACTAGCGGCCAATGAGCAGTTCTTC; CDR3aa: CARGLAANEQFF
v_gene: TRBV6-1; abundance: .; j_gene: TRBJ1-5; d_gene: .; CDR3nt: TGTGCCAGCAGTCCGGGACGGGCCGGCAATCAGCCCCAGCATTTT; CDR3aa: CASSPGRAGNQPQHF
v_gene: TRBV6-5; abundance: .; j_gene: TRBJ1-2; d_gene: .; CDR3nt: TGTGCCAGCAGTTACCGAAAAACAGGGCTCTATGGCTACACCTTC; CDR3aa: CASSYRKTGLYGYTF
v_gene: TRBV29-1; abundance: .; j_gene: TRBJ2-1; d_gene: TRBD2; CDR3nt: TGCAGCGTTGGGGGGGGACTAGACCTCTTC; CDR3aa: CSVGGGLDLF
v_gene: TRBV5-1; abundance: .; j_gene: TRBJ2-7; d_gene: .; CDR3nt: TGCGCCAGCAGCTTGGATTTCTACGAGCAGTACTTC; CDR3aa: CASSLDFYEQYF
v_gene: TRBV7-2; abundance: .; j_gene: TRBJ2-3; d_gene: TRBD2; CDR3nt: TGTGCCAGCAGCTGGACTAGAAGCACAGATACGCAGTATTTT; CDR3aa: CASSWTRSTDTQYF
v_gene: TRBV9; abundance: once; j_gene: TRBJ2-1; d_gene: TRBD2; CDR3nt: TGTGCCAGCAGCGTACTAGCGGGAGCCAGCAATGAGCAGTTCTTC; CDR3aa: CASSVLAGASNEQFF
v_gene: TRBV6-1; abundance: .; j_gene: TRBJ2-7; d_gene: TRBD1; CDR3nt: TGTGCCAGCAGTGGGATGATGGGACAGGTTTACGAGCAGTACTTC; CDR3aa: CASSGMMGQVYEQYF
v_gene: TRBV7-9; abundance: .; j_gene: TRBJ2-6; d_gene: .; CDR3nt: TGTGCCAGCAACCCAGCTTCTGGGGCCAACGTCCTGACTTTC; CDR3aa: CASNPASGANVLTF
v_gene: TRBV7-2; abundance: .; j_gene: TRBJ1-5; d_gene: .; CDR3nt: TGTGCCAGCAGCTCCGTATTGGGTCAGCCCCAGCATTTT; CDR3aa: CASSSVLGQPQHF
v_gene: TRBV4-3; abundance: .; j_gene: TRBJ1-5; d_gene: .; CDR3nt: TGCGCCAGCAGCCAAGAATCGAATAAGCCCCAGCATTTT; CDR3aa: CASSQESNKPQHF
v_gene: TRBV15; abundance: few; j_gene: TRBJ1-1; d_gene: .; CDR3nt: TGTGCCACCAGCAGAGGAGGTAGTGCCACTGAAGCTTTCTTT; CDR3aa: CATSRGGSATEAFF
v_gene: TRBV2; abundance: .; j_gene: TRBJ2-7; d_gene: TRBD2; CDR3nt: TGTGCCAGCAGTGTAGAAGCGGGGATCTCCTACGAGCAGTACTTC; CDR3aa: CASSVEAGISYEQYF
v_gene: TRBV7-2; abundance: .; j_gene: TRBJ1-5; d_gene: .; CDR3nt: TGTGCCAGCAGTCGGGACCCACAAAGCAATCAGCCCCAGCATTTT; CDR3aa: CASSRDPQSNQPQHF
v_gene: TRBV5-4; abundance: once; j_gene: TRBJ2-6; d_gene: .; CDR3nt: TGTGCCAGCAGCTCAGCCACAGGTTTCTCTGGGGCCAACGTCCTGACTTTC; CDR3aa: CASSSATGFSGANVLTF
v_gene: TRBV5-1; abundance: .; j_gene: TRBJ1-1; d_gene: .; CDR3nt: TGCGCCAGCAGCTTGGGGTTAGTTCTTGAAGCTGAAGCTTTCTTT; CDR3aa: CASSLGLVLEAEAFF
v_gene: TRBV9; abundance: .; j_gene: TRBJ1-4; d_gene: .; CDR3nt: TGTGCCAGCAGCGTTCACGGAGAAGGTGAAAAACTGTTTTTT; CDR3aa: CASSVHGEGEKLFF
v_gene: TRBV29-1; abundance: few; j_gene: TRBJ1-1; d_gene: .; CDR3nt: TGCAGCGTCCAACTCAGTAACACTGAAGCTTTCTTT; CDR3aa: CSVQLSNTEAFF
v_gene: TRBV15; abundance: .; j_gene: TRBJ2-5; d_gene: .; CDR3nt: TGTGCCACCAGCAGAGCCCAAGAGACCCAGTACTTC; CDR3aa: CATSRAQETQYF
v_gene: TRBV10-3; abundance: .; j_gene: TRBJ2-5; d_gene: TRBD2; CDR3nt: TGTGCCATCAGCACTAGCGGGGGTAGGGAGACCCAGTACTTC; CDR3aa: CAISTSGGRETQYF
v_gene: TRBV2; abundance: .; j_gene: TRBJ2-3; d_gene: .; CDR3nt: TGTGCCAGCCGACTTGGGACAAACACAGATACGCAGTATTTT; CDR3aa: CASRLGTNTDTQYF
v_gene: TRBV5-1; abundance: .; j_gene: TRBJ2-7; d_gene: TRBD1; CDR3nt: TGCGCCAGCAGCACGGACAGGGGGCAGTACTTC; CDR3aa: CASSTDRGQYF
v_gene: TRBV5-4; abundance: .; j_gene: TRBJ1-2; d_gene: .; CDR3nt: TGTGCCAGCAGCTTGGTGACAGGAGTCTATGGCTACACCTTC; CDR3aa: CASSLVTGVYGYTF
v_gene: TRBV19; abundance: .; j_gene: TRBJ1-1; d_gene: .; CDR3nt: TGTGCCAGTAGCCTTGCGGGAATGGGGAACACTGAAGCTTTCTTT; CDR3aa: CASSLAGMGNTEAFF
v_gene: TRBV5-6; abundance: .; j_gene: TRBJ2-1; d_gene: TRBD2; CDR3nt: TGTGCCAGCAGCTTGCTTGGACTAGCGGGGGGGCATGAGCAGTTCTTC; CDR3aa: CASSLLGLAGGHEQFF
v_gene: TRBV5-6; abundance: .; j_gene: TRBJ1-4; d_gene: .; CDR3nt: TGTGCCAGCAGCTGGAACAATGAAAAACTGTTTTTT; CDR3aa: CASSWNNEKLFF
v_gene: TRBV4-2; abundance: .; j_gene: TRBJ1-2; d_gene: TRBD1; CDR3nt: TGTGCCAGCAGCCCAGCCCCCGGGACAGGGGTGCCTATGGGCTACACCTTC; CDR3aa: CASSPAPGTGVPMGYTF
v_gene: TRBV4-3; abundance: .; j_gene: TRBJ1-6; d_gene: .; CDR3nt: TGCGCCAGCAGCCAAGAGTGGACATCCAAACATTCACCCCTCCACTTT; CDR3aa: CASSQEWTSKHSPLHF
v_gene: TRBV10-3; abundance: once; j_gene: TRBJ2-1; d_gene: TRBD1; CDR3nt: TGTGCCATCGGAGGACAGGGGTACTATGAGCAGTTCTTC; CDR3aa: CAIGGQGYYEQFF
v_gene: TRBV5-5; abundance: few; j_gene: TRBJ1-5; d_gene: .; CDR3nt: TGTGCCAGCAGCCGCATGGGGGGCTTTGGTCAGCCCCAGCATTTT; CDR3aa: CASSRMGGFGQPQHF
v_gene: TRBV11-2; abundance: .; j_gene: TRBJ1-6; d_gene: .; CDR3nt: TGTGCCAGCAGCTTAGAGCAATGGGGGCACTCACCCCTCCACTTT; CDR3aa: CASSLEQWGHSPLHF
v_gene: TRBV18; abundance: .; j_gene: TRBJ1-4; d_gene: TRBD1; CDR3nt: TGTGCCAGCTCACACCAACCGGGACAGGGTGTAGGGGAAAAACTGTTTTTT; CDR3aa: CASSHQPGQGVGEKLFF
v_gene: TRBV27; abundance: once; j_gene: TRBJ2-7; d_gene: .; CDR3nt: TGTGCCAGCAGTATCGAATTTAGTCTTGGCGACGAGCAGTACTTC; CDR3aa: CASSIEFSLGDEQYF